This T cell receptor (beta chain) was recovered during a study of OX40 agonist ivuxolimab in advanced cancers. Study-wide context: The mean age was roughly 60 years, ranging from roughly 23 to 79, with 80% to 85% of participants male. Study-wide results and caveats: Dosing at 0.1 to 3.0 mg/kg was accompanied by clonal expansion of CD4+ and CD8+ blood T cells by week 6.

Deletions cut 1 base from V and 0 bases from J, with 6 bases between. This CDR3 spans 14 amino acids. CDR1 is GTSNPN and CDR2 is SVGIG in the germline V gene (reference sequence). As concerns this clone: Its antigen is not identified.

This table comes from immunoSEQ multiplex PCR, and its TCRdb copy is limited to in-frame clones, with some not included. Of tens of thousands of clones listed, roughly 88% are singletons. This TCR was recovered from an adult with an advanced solid tumor such as melanoma, head and neck, liver or kidney cancer. The specimen was CD4+ or CD8+ T cells sorted from blood, collected in a trial of the OX40 agonist ivuxolimab. This chain uses TRBV30 with TRBJ1-4; D call uncertain. The DNA of the CDR3 is TGTGCCTGGAGTGCTGCTGCAACTAATGAAAAACTGTTTTTT. This codes for CAWSAAATNEKLFF.